This T cell receptor beta chain was observed in a study of early T cells in non-severe SARS-CoV-2 infection. At the level of the study: The authors sequenced bulk RNA from unsorted whole blood, leaving chains unpaired. Points from the study as a whole: There was a bias toward anti-spike CD8 responses in VDJdb matching, which missed private and CD4 specificities.

Unmatched junction bases numbered 9, after V lost 5 bases and J lost 1 base. The CDR3 totals 16 residues. Germline CDR1 is SGHTA and CDR2 is FQGNSA. In the library, individual cDNA molecules carried attached unique molecular identifiers. TCRdb re-called the 5' RACE reads through MiXCR, storing one row per CDR3 protein. The sample shows about 42,000 distinct CDR3 sequences, about 5.9% of them seen only once. This clonotype was seen more than once but under ten times. The antigen remains unidentified. The rearrangement joins TRBV7-2 to TRBJ1-1, with TRBD1 identical over 8 bases. The sequence derives from an adult who was a healthcare worker with PCR-confirmed SARS-CoV-2 infection or an uninfected control (not recorded which). The sequencing here drew on whole blood, taken at baseline. CDR3 DNA: TGTGCCAGCAGCCCGTTACAGGGGGTCGGGAACACTGAAGCTTTCTTT. Translated, it gives CASSPLQGVGNTEAFF.